These 3 T cell receptor beta chains originate from one sample sequenced in a study of shared clonotypes between healthy human individuals. Some clones are missing from TCRdb's copy, which holds only in-frame ones; the method was immunoSEQ multiplex PCR. The table lists about 470,000 clones, about 85% of them singletons, with around 14% in the top ten. What was sequenced was PBMCs. These receptors originate from a woman aged 40-49 years in good health. Some clones in this sample may be carry-over from other donors' samples.

The chain carries TRBV30 and TRBJ1-1, with 12 bases aligning to TRBD1. From germline, CDR1 is GTSNPN and CDR2 SVGIG (reference sequence). V lost 4 bases, J lost 5 bases, and 5 bases stayed unmatched. The CDR3 contains 14 residues. CDR3 sequence reads: CAWKWGQGATEAFF. The DNA for the CDR3 is TGTGCCTGGAAATGGGGACAGGGGGCTACTGAAGCTTTCTTT.

The V and J genes are TRBV5-1 and TRBJ2-5; 7 bases agree with TRBD1. Germline-derived CDR1 and CDR2 are SGHRS and YFSETQ. The CDR3 length is 16 residues. V gave up 4 bases and J gave up 1 base; unmatched junction bases: 10. The DNA of the CDR3 is TGCGCCAGCAGCCCCTGGGACAGAGAAGTCCAAGAGACCCAGTACTTC. It codes for CASSPWDREVQETQYF. The full variable domain, in which reference TRBV5-1 and TRBJ2-5 provide the parts outside the CDR3, is KAGVTQTPRYLIKTRGQQVTLSCSPISGHRSVSWYQQTPGQGLQFLFEYFSETQRNKGNFPGRFSGRQFSNSRSEMNVSTLELGDSALYLCASSPWDREVQETQYFGPGTRLLVL.

J is TRBJ2-7 and V is TRBV5-1; the D is unclear. Germline CDR1 is SGHRS and CDR2 is YFSETQ. The CDR3 contains 14 residues. Trimming removed 0 bases from V and 7 bases from J, with 14 bases in between. Here the CDR3 reads CASSLGGRVDEQYF. In DNA, the CDR3 is TGCGCCAGCAGCTTGGGAGGTAGGGTTGATGAGCAGTACTTC.